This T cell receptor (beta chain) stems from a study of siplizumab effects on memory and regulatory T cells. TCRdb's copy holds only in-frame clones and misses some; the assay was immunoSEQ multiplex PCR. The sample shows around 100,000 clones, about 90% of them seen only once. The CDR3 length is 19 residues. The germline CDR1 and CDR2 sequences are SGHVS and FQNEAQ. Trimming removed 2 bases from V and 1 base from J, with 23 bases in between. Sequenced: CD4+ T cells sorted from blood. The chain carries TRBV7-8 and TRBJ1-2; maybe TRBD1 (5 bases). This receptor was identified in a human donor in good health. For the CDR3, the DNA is TGTGCCAGCAGCTTAAAACAATCGGGACCGAGCAATTTTAACTATGGCTACACCTTC. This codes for CASSLKQSGPSNFNYGYTF.